A single sample is the source of the 32 T cell receptor beta chains below, sequenced in a study of cytomegalovirus exposure and HLA in healthy donors. PCR amplification relied on 60 Vbeta primers (plus 13 Jbeta primers). Libraries were prepared by immunoSEQ multiplex PCR; TCRdb keeps only in-frame clonotypes and omits some of them. The table shows about 130,000 clones, with 83% occurring only once. Sequencing was performed on PBMCs. The source of these receptors is a woman in her thirties or forties in good health and CMV-seropositive.

The chain carries TRBV10-3 and TRBJ1-5; no clear D. The germline gives CDR1 ENHRY, CDR2 SYGVKD. The CDR3 runs to 15 residues. Trimming shortened V by 1 base and J by 5 bases, and 12 bases separated the two germline ends. CDR3 bases: TGTGCCATCAGTGAGTTGTGGGTCAGCGATCAGCCCCAGCATTTT. The encoded protein is CAISELWVSDQPQHF.

The genes are TRBV4-2 and TRBJ2-3; 8 bases are a match to TRBD2. The V gene end was trimmed by 1 base and the J gene end by 2 bases; junction bases not matched to a gene: 5. This CDR3 is built from 16 residues. Germline assignment: CDR1 LGHNA and CDR2 YNFKEQ. For the CDR3, the DNA is TGTGCCAGCAGCCAAGCCGCTAGCGGGTTCACAGATACGCAGTATTTT. This sequence encodes CASSQAASGFTDTQYF.

The rearrangement uses TRBV19 and TRBJ2-7; D is perhaps TRBD1 (6 bases). Germline loops: CDR1 LNHDA, CDR2 SQIVND (reference sequence). CDR3 length: 15 residues. Trimming took off 5 bases at V and 6 bases at J, with 20 bases between the two ends. The CDR3 reads CASSPLTGPSSEQYF. The CDR3 DNA sequence: TGTGCCAGTAGTCCACTTACAGGGCCGAGCTCCGAGCAGTACTTC.

The chain recombines TRBV13 with TRBJ2-3; TRBD2 aligns across 7 bases. Trimming at V came to 5 bases and at J to 7 bases, leaving 12 bases not matched to a gene. There are 15 residues in the CDR3. Germline V gene lookup returns CDR1 PRHDT and CDR2 FYEKMQ (reference sequence). Here the CDR3 reads CASSPGGWLDNTQYF. CDR3 in DNA: TGTGCCAGCAGCCCGGGAGGTTGGCTAGACAATACGCAGTATTTT.

This clone was detected a few times. This sequence joins TRBV11-2 and TRBJ2-7; TRBD2 is a possible D gene (5 bases). This CDR3 contains 14 residues. Germline V gives CDR1 SGHAT, CDR2 FQNNGV. Between the trimmed V and J ends, which lost 2 bases and 3 bases, there was a span of 11 bases. For the CDR3, the DNA is TGTGCCAGCAGCTTAATCCCGGGATACTACGAGCAGTACTTC. It codes for CASSLIPGYYEQYF.

V is TRBV28 and J is TRBJ1-5; 7 bases line up with TRBD1. This CDR3 is 12 amino acids long. Germline V gives CDR1 MDHEN, CDR2 SYDVKM. V gave up 5 bases and J gave up 11 bases; unmatched junction bases: 6. The CDR3 nucleotides are TGTGCCAGCAGTCGGACAGGTACGGCCCAGCATTTT. Encoded protein: CASSRTGTAQHF.

The rearrangement joins TRBV5-4 to TRBJ2-1, with unresolved D. V was clipped by 4 bases and J by 2 bases, with 4 bases between them. Germline-derived CDR1 and CDR2 are SGHNT and YYREEE (reference sequence). This CDR3 region has 12 residues. CDR3 in amino acids: CASSSTYNEQFF. The CDR3 coding sequence is TGTGCCAGCAGCAGCACCTACAATGAGCAGTTCTTC.

The CDR3 coding sequence is TGTGCCAGTAGTATCCGGGACTTGGCTGAGGCCGAGCAGTTCTTC. Protein: CASSIRDLAEAEQFF. The gene calls are TRBV19 and TRBJ2-1; perhaps TRBD2 as D (6 bases). Germline V gene data show CDR1 as LNHDA and CDR2 as SQIVND (reference sequence). This CDR3 has 15 amino acids. The ends were cut back, 3 bases at V and 10 bases at J, with 19 bases in the middle.

The chain has TRBV7-9 and TRBJ2-3; 7 bases are shared with TRBD2. Germline CDR1 SEHNR, CDR2 FQNEAQ (reference sequence). V was clipped by 1 base and J by 5 bases; unmatched bases: 3. The CDR3 is made up of 14 amino acids. The CDR3 here is CASSLEAGEDTQYF. CDR3 bases: TGTGCCAGCAGCTTAGAGGCGGGGGAAGATACGCAGTATTTT.

The genes are TRBV27 and TRBJ2-2; 11 bases agree with TRBD1. CDR3 length: 18 residues. Germline values: CDR1 MNHEY, CDR2 SMNVEV (reference sequence). The J segment lost 6 bases and the V segment lost 5 bases, leaving 14 bases of the junction unmatched. This CDR3 is CASSPIPAGQGASGELFF. Here the CDR3 DNA reads TGTGCCAGCAGTCCCATACCGGCCGGACAGGGGGCTTCCGGGGAGCTGTTTTTT.

This chain uses TRBV25-1 with TRBJ2-2; D might be TRBD1 (6 bases). Germline V lookup: CDR1 MGHDK, CDR2 SYGVNS. The CDR3 consists of 13 residues. V was trimmed by 2 bases and J by 6 bases, leaving 7 bases between them. CDR3 region: CASSEKGAGELFF. In DNA, the CDR3 is TGTGCCAGCAGTGAAAAGGGGGCCGGGGAGCTGTTTTTT.

The chain joins TRBV29-1 to TRBJ1-6, with 10 nucleotides matching TRBD1. The V gene end was trimmed by 6 bases and the J gene end by 10 bases; junction bases not matched to a gene: 9. CDR1 and CDR2 (germline): SQVTM, ANQGSEA. This CDR3 is built from 14 residues. The CDR3 nucleotides are TGCAGCGTACAGACAGGGGGCCTTAAGTCACCCCTCCACTTT. Its translation: CSVQTGGLKSPLHF.

The J gene is TRBJ2-7, the V gene TRBV6-6, with 7 bases that match TRBD1. The trim removed 2 bases at V and 2 bases at J, leaving 9 bases unmatched. Looked up from germline, CDR1 is MNHNY and CDR2 is SVGAGI (reference sequence). The CDR3 is 16 amino acids. This CDR3 reads CASSYPLQGNTYEQYF. The CDR3 nucleotides read TGTGCCAGCAGTTACCCTCTACAGGGGAACACCTACGAGCAGTACTTC.

The chain combines TRBV12-5 with TRBJ1-1; TRBD1 aligns across 10 bases. The germline CDR1 and CDR2 sequences are LGHNT and FRNRAP. Germline trimming cut 6 bases from V and 2 bases from J; bases unmatched to any gene: 15. This CDR3 contains 18 residues. The CDR3 loop is CASGALTGTGEGNTEAFF. The CDR3 region has the DNA TGTGCTAGTGGGGCCCTAACCGGGACAGGGGAGGGAAACACTGAAGCTTTCTTT.

The genes are TRBV25-1 and TRBJ2-2, with 7 bases fitting TRBD1. The CDR3 contains 18 residues. V was pared by 2 bases and J by 2 bases, with 11 bases of the junction left unmatched. CDR1 and CDR2 from the germline V gene are MGHDK and SYGVNS. The CDR3 sequence is CASSEPSRGQANTGELFF. The CDR3 DNA reads as TGTGCCAGCAGTGAACCGTCACGAGGACAGGCTAACACCGGGGAGCTGTTTTTT.

The J gene is TRBJ2-1, the V gene TRBV9, with 7 bases fitting TRBD1. Per germline, CDR1 SGDLS and CDR2 YYNGEE. The V and J ends lost 0 bases and 3 bases, in that order; junction bases with no gene match: 3. CDR3 size: 15 residues. The CDR3 protein is CASSVGQGNYNEQFF. DNA of the CDR3: TGTGCCAGCAGCGTAGGACAGGGCAACTACAATGAGCAGTTCTTC.

The chain is built from TRBV5-1 and TRBJ2-1, with TRBD2 as a possible D gene (6 bases). This CDR3 spans 12 amino acids. The V and J ends lost 4 bases and 12 bases respectively, with 14 bases between them. Germline V gene sequence: CDR1 SGHRS, CDR2 YFSETQ. For the CDR3, the DNA is TGCGCCAGCAGCGGGGGACTGATCGGGCAGTTCTTC. Its translation is CASSGGLIGQFF.

The chain joins TRBV2 to TRBJ1-2, with D unclear. CDR1 SNHLY and CDR2 FYNNEI come from the germline V gene. The ends were cut back, 6 bases at V and 0 bases at J, with 8 bases in the middle. The CDR3 is 13 residues long. CDR3 sequence: CASSGYPNYGYTF. DNA of the CDR3: TGTGCCAGCAGCGGTTACCCTAACTATGGCTACACCTTC. The variable domain in full, with the rest retrieved from reference TRBV2 and TRBJ1-2, is EPEVTQTPSHQVTQMGQEVILRCVPISNHLYFYWYRQILGQKVEFLVSFYNNEISEKSEIFDDQFSVERPDGSNFTLKIRSTKLEDSAMYFCASSGYPNYGYTFGSGTRLTVV.

This clone has just one count. This chain uses TRBV6-6 with TRBJ2-7, with 9 bases fitting TRBD1. The CDR3 has 14 residues. The V gene end was trimmed by 7 bases and the J gene end by 5 bases; junction bases not matched to a gene: 9. Germline V gene sequence: CDR1 MNHNY, CDR2 SVGAGI (reference sequence). CDR3 amino acids: CASTSGTGWNEQYF. In nucleotides, the CDR3 is TGTGCCAGCACATCCGGGACAGGGTGGAACGAGCAGTACTTC.

V gene TRBV28 combines with J gene TRBJ2-5; possible D gene TRBD1, 5 bases. The V gene lost 4 bases and the J gene lost 5 bases, with 5 bases spanning the gap. The CDR3 has 11 amino acids. Germline loops: CDR1 MDHEN, CDR2 SYDVKM. Here the CDR3 reads CASSYRETQYF. CDR3 coding DNA: TGTGCCAGCAGTTACAGGGAGACCCAGTACTTC.

This clone was seen once. The chain uses TRBV2 and TRBJ1-1, with TRBD1 matching over 7 bases. The trim removed 5 bases at V and 4 bases at J, leaving 4 bases unmatched. CDR3 size: 13 residues. Germline CDR1 reads SNHLY; CDR2 reads FYNNEI. The chain's CDR3 is CASSPGGSTEAFF. The CDR3 coding sequence is TGTGCCAGCAGTCCAGGGGGAAGCACTGAAGCTTTCTTT. The whole variable domain, remainder taken from reference TRBV2 and TRBJ1-1, is EPEVTQTPSHQVTQMGQEVILRCVPISNHLYFYWYRQILGQKVEFLVSFYNNEISEKSEIFDDQFSVERPDGSNFTLKIRSTKLEDSAMYFCASSPGGSTEAFFGQGTRLTVV.

This chain uses TRBV30 with TRBJ1-2; possible D gene TRBD1, 6 bases. CDR3 size: 12 residues. V gave up 5 bases and J gave up 4 bases, with 11 bases separating them. CDR1 is GTSNPN, CDR2 SVGIG, per germline (reference sequence). The CDR3 sequence: CAWGTGFYGYTF. The CDR3 DNA is TGTGCCTGGGGTACAGGGTTCTATGGCTACACCTTC. Supplemented by reference TRBV30 and TRBJ1-2, the full variable domain reads SQTIHQWPATLVQPVGSPLSLECTVEGTSNPNLYWYRQAAGRGLQLLFYSVGIGQISSEVPQNLSASRPQDRQFILSSKKLLLSDSGFYLCAWGTGFYGYTFGSGTRLTVV.

This clone has just a few counts. The rearrangement uses TRBV21-1 and TRBJ1-1; TRBD1 is the table's D call and was not checked against the DNA. TRBV21-1 is tagged as a pseudogene. This CDR3 contains 15 residues. The CDR3 DNA reads TGTGCCAGCAGCTTGTGGACAGGGGCTGGCGCTGAAGCTTTCTTT. It encodes CASSLWTGAGAEAFF.

This clone was seen just once. V is TRBV19 and J is TRBJ2-7, with TRBD1 matching over 11 bases. The germline V gene has CDR1 LNHDA and CDR2 SQIVND (reference sequence). J gave up 6 bases and V 5 bases, and 9 bases lay outside the gene matches. CDR3 size: 15 residues. CDR3: CASSRTGGFSGEQYF. CDR3 DNA sequence: TGTGCCAGTAGTCGGACAGGGGGCTTCAGTGGCGAGCAGTACTTC.

In nucleotides, the CDR3 is TGCGCCAGCAGCCAGAGACAGGCCCACTATGGCTACACCTTC. Its protein is CASSQRQAHYGYTF. The V gene is TRBV4-1, the J gene TRBJ1-2, with TRBD1 as a possible D gene (6 bases). Trimming removed 3 bases at V and 3 bases at J, with 11 bases between. This CDR3 is 14 amino acids long. Germline lookup yields CDR1 MGHRA and CDR2 YSYEKL.

A remark on this clone: A junction boundary mismatches the germline segment, possibly from a read error. This sequence joins TRBV27 and TRBJ2-1, with 7 bases identical to TRBD2. The CDR3 is 11 amino acids. Germline values: CDR1 MNHEY, CDR2 SMNVEV (reference sequence). CDR3 region: CASSFGGSRIF. In nucleotides, the CDR3 is TGTGCCAGCAGTTTTGGCGGGAGTAGGATCTTC.

The chain has TRBV7-9 and TRBJ1-2; D is perhaps TRBD1 (5 bases). This CDR3 has 16 amino acids. V shed 4 bases and J shed 0 bases, with 15 bases lying between them. Germline V CDR1 and CDR2: SEHNR, FQNEAQ (reference sequence). Here the CDR3 reads CASSSPRGKANYGYTF. The DNA of the CDR3 is TGTGCCAGCAGCTCCCCGCGGGGGAAAGCTAACTATGGCTACACCTTC.

The chain uses TRBV10-3 and TRBJ1-1, with D perhaps TRBD1 (5 bases). The CDR3 loop spans 13 amino acids. Deletions cut 6 bases from V and 1 base from J, with 9 bases between. Germline V CDR1 and CDR2: ENHRY, SYGVKD. CDR3 DNA sequence: TGTGCCATCAGGACAGAAGAGAACACTGAAGCTTTCTTT. This sequence encodes CAIRTEENTEAFF.

This clone has only one observation. The chain links TRBV10-3 to TRBJ2-2; D perhaps matches TRBD2 (5 bases). Trimming removed 6 bases from V and 4 bases from J, with 18 bases in between. Germline CDR1 and CDR2: ENHRY and SYGVKD. This CDR3 is 16 amino acids long. The CDR3 nucleotides are TGTGCCATCAGCGCCCTTACGGGGTTGGTCACCGGGGAGCTGTTTTTT. It specifies CAISALTGLVTGELFF.

The chain joins TRBV30 to TRBJ1-6; D may be TRBD1 (6 bases). The CDR3 sequence is 14 residues long. Trimming pared 4 bases from V and 6 bases from J, leaving 13 bases between. Germline CDR1 reads GTSNPN; CDR2 reads SVGIG (reference sequence). CDR3 sequence (DNA): TGTGCCTGGAAGCAGTGGGGGCCTAATTCACCCCTCCACTTT. Residues: CAWKQWGPNSPLHF.

The chain combines TRBV5-4 with TRBJ2-7, with D possibly TRBD1 on 8 matching bases. CDR3 size: 14 residues. CDR1 SGHNT and CDR2 YYREEE come from the germline V gene (reference sequence). Trimming pared 4 bases from V and 6 bases from J, leaving 17 bases between. The CDR3 here is CASSGGGQAIEQYF. CDR3 coding DNA: TGTGCCAGCAGCGGGGGGGGACAGGCCATCGAGCAGTACTTC. Full variable domain (missing parts from reference TRBV5-4 and TRBJ2-7): ETGVTQSPTHLIKTRGQQVTLRCSSQSGHNTVSWYQQALGQGPQFIFQYYREEENGRGNFPPRFSGLQFPNYSSELNVNALELDDSALYLCASSGGGQAIEQYFGPGTRLTVT.

The gene calls are TRBV11-3 and TRBJ2-7, with 10 nucleotides matching TRBD1. With 2 bases clipped from V and 7 bases from J, the junction kept 17 bases outside the gene matches. The CDR3 runs to 18 residues. Germline lookup yields CDR1 SGHNT and CDR2 YENEEA. This CDR3 is CASSLRGTRTGGPLEQYF. Written as DNA, the CDR3 is TGTGCCAGCAGCTTAAGGGGGACCCGGACAGGGGGACCATTGGAGCAGTACTTC.